The T cell receptor (beta chain) under discussion was sequenced for a study of blood T cell repertoires in COVID-19. The protocol was immunoSEQ multiplex PCR, while the TCRdb copy is restricted to in-frame clones and leaves out a portion. In the table there are about 200,000 clones, roughly 84% of which are singletons. This clone was found once. The source of this sequence is a middle-aged man with acute or convalescent COVID-19. Sequenced input: peripheral blood.

The CDR3 DNA reads TGTGCCAGCAGTTCAGAGACAGGGAACAATCAGCCCCAGCATTTT. This sequence encodes CASSSETGNNQPQHF. The chain joins TRBV6-5 to TRBJ1-5; 7 nucleotides line up with TRBD1. Per germline, CDR1 MNHEY and CDR2 SVGAGI. With 4 bases clipped from V and 3 bases from J, the junction kept 6 bases outside the gene matches. This CDR3 has 15 residues.